This T cell receptor (beta chain) was identified during a study of control samples from healthy donors and cancer patients. The CDR3 totals 19 residues. V was pared by 5 bases and J by 2 bases, with 10 bases of the junction left unmatched. CDR1 SGHAT and CDR2 FQNNGV come from the germline V gene. This clone was seen just once. Profiling relied on immunoSEQ multiplex PCR, and the TCRdb table lists in-frame clones only, not all of them. The sample gives under 450,000 clones, around 90% of which show up once; more than 6% is in the top ten. This clonotype originated in a man in his forties or fifties with head and neck cancer. Material for sequencing was PBMCs. V usage is TRBV11-2 and J usage is TRBJ2-1, with 15 nucleotides matching TRBD2. CDR3 DNA sequence: TGTGCCAGCAGCGGGTCCGGGACTAGCGGGAGGAACGCCTACAATGAGCAGTTCTTC. As protein: CASSGSGTSGRNAYNEQFF.